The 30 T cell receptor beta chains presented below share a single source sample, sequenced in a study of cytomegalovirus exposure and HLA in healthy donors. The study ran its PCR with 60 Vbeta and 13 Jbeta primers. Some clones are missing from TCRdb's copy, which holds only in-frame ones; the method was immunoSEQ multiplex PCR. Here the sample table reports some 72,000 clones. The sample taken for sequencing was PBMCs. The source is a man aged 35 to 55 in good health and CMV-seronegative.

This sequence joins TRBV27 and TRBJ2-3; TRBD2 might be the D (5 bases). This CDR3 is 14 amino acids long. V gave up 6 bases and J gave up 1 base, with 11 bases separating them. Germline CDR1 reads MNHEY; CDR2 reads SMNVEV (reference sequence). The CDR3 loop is CASSEAAGTDTQYF. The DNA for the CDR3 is TGTGCCAGCAGCGAGGCAGCGGGCACAGATACGCAGTATTTT.

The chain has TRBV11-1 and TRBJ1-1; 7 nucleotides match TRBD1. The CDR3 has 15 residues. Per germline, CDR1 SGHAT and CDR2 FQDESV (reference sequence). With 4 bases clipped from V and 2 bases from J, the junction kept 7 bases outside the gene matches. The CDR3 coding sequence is TGTGCCAGCAGCTGGAACAGGGGCCAAAACACTGAAGCTTTCTTT. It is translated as CASSWNRGQNTEAFF.

This chain's CDR3 is CASSSLNRAAVYGYTF. CDR3 nucleotides: TGTGCCAGCAGTTCCCTTAACAGGGCCGCAGTCTATGGCTACACCTTC. This chain connects TRBV28 to TRBJ1-2, with a tentative D call TRBD1 (6 bases). The CDR3 is made up of 16 amino acids. Trimming left V 4 bases short and J 4 bases short, with 19 bases between. In germline, CDR1 is MDHEN, CDR2 SYDVKM.

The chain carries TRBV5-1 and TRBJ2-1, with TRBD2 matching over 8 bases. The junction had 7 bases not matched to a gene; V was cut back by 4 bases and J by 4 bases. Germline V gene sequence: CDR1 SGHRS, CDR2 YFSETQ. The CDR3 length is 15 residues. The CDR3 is CASSPNAGGYNEQFF. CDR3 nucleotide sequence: TGCGCCAGCAGCCCGAATGCGGGGGGATACAATGAGCAGTTCTTC. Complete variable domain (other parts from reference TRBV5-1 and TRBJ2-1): KAGVTQTPRYLIKTRGQQVTLSCSPISGHRSVSWYQQTPGQGLQFLFEYFSETQRNKGNFPGRFSGRQFSNSRSEMNVSTLELGDSALYLCASSPNAGGYNEQFFGPGTRLTVL.

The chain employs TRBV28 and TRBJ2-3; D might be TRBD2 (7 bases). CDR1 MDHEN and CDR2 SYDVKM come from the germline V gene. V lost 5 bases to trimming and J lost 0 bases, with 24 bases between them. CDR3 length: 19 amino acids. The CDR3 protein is CASSRRGREPGHSTDTQYF. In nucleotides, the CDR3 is TGTGCCAGCAGTCGGCGGGGGCGGGAGCCCGGCCATAGCACAGATACGCAGTATTTT.

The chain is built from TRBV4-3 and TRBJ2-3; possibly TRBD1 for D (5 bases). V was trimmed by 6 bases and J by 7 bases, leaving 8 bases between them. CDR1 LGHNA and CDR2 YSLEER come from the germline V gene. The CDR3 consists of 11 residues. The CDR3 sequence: CASRGQNTQYF. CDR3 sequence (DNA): TGCGCCAGCAGGGGGCAGAATACGCAGTATTTT.

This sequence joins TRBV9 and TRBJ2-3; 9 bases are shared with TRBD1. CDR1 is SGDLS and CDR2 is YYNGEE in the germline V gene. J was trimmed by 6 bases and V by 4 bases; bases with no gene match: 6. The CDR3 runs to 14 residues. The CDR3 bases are TGTGCCAGCAGCCGGGACAGGGAGTCCGATACGCAGTATTTT. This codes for CASSRDRESDTQYF. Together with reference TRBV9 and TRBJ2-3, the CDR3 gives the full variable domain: DSGVTQTPKHLITATGQRVTLRCSPRSGDLSVYWYQQSLDQGLQFLIQYYNGEERAKGNILERFSAQQFPDLHSELNLSSLELGDSALYFCASSRDRESDTQYFGPGTRLTVL.

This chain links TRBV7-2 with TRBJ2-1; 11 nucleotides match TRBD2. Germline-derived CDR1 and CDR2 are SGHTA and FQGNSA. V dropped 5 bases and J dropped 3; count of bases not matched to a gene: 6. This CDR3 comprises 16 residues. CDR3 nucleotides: TGTGCCAGCAGCAATATAGCGGGGGGGGTCTACAATGAGCAGTTCTTC. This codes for CASSNIAGGVYNEQFF.

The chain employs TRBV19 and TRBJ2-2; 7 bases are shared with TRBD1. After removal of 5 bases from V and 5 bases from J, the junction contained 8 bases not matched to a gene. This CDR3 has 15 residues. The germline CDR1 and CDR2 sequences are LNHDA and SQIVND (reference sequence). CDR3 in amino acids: CASSALGTATGELFF. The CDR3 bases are TGTGCCAGTAGTGCCCTGGGGACAGCGACCGGGGAGCTGTTTTTT.

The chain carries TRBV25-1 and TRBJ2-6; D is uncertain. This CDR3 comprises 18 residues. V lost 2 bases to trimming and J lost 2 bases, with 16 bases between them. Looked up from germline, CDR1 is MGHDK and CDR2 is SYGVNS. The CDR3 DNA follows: TGTGCCAGCAGTGAAGCCCAGCTTACAGTGGCTGGGGCCAACGTCCTGACTTTC. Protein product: CASSEAQLTVAGANVLTF.

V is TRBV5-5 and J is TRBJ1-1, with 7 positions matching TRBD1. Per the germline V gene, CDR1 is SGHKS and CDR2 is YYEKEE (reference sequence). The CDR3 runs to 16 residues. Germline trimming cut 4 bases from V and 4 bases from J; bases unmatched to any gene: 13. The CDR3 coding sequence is TGTGCCAGCAGCCCTCCAGGGGGAATGGGTTTCACTGAAGCTTTCTTT. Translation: CASSPPGGMGFTEAFF.

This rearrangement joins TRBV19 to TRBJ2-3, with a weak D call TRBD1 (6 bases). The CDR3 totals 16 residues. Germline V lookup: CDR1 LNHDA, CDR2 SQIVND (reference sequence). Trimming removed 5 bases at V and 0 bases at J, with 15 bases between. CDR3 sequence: CASSWLGGLSTDTQYF. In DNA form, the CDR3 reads TGTGCCAGTAGTTGGCTTGGGGGCCTTAGCACAGATACGCAGTATTTT.

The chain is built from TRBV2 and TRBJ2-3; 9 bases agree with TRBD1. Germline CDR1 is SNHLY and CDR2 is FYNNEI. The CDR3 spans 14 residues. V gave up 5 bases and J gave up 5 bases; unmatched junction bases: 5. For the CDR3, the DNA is TGTGCCAGCAGTTCCGGGACAGGGAAAGATACGCAGTATTTT. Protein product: CASSSGTGKDTQYF.

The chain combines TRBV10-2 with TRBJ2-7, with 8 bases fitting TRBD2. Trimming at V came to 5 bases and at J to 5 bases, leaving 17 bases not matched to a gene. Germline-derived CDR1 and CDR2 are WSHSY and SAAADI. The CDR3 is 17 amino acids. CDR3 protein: CASSPRFGGAVLHEQYF. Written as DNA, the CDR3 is TGCGCCAGCAGTCCCAGATTCGGGGGGGCCGTTCTCCACGAGCAGTACTTC.

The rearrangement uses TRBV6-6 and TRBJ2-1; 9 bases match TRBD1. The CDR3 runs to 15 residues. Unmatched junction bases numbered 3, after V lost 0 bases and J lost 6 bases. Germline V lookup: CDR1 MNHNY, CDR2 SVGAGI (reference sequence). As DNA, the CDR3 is TGTGCCAGCAGTTACTCACAGGGGGCGCGCAATGAGCAGTTCTTC. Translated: CASSYSQGARNEQFF.

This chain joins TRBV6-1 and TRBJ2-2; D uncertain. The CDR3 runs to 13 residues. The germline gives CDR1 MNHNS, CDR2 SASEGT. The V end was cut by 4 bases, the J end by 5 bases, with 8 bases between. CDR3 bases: TGTGCCAGCAGTGGACGAGGAACCGGGGAGCTGTTTTTT. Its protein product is CASSGRGTGELFF.

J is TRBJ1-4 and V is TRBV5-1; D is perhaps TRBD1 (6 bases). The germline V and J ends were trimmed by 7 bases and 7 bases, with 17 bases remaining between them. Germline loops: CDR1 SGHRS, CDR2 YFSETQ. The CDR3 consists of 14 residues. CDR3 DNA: TGCGCCAGCGGACCCGGGACACCTGGTGAAAAACTGTTTTTT. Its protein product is CASGPGTPGEKLFF.

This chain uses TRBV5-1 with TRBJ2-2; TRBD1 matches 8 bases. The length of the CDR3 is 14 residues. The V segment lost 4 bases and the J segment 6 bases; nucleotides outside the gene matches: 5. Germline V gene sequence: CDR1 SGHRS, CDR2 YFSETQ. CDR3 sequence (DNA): TGCGCCAGCAGCAATCCACAGGGGGCCGGGGAGCTGTTTTTT. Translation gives CASSNPQGAGELFF.

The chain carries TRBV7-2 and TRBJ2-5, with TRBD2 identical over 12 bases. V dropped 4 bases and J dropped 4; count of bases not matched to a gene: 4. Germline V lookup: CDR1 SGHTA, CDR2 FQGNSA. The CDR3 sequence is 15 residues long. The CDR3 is CASSSTSGSGETQYF. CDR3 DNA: TGTGCCAGCAGCTCGACTAGCGGGAGTGGAGAGACCCAGTACTTC.

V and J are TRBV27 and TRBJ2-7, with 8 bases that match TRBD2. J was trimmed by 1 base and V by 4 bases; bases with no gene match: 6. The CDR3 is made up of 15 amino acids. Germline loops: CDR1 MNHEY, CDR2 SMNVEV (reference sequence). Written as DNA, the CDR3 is TGTGCCAGCAGTTCCCCCGGGACTAGTTCCTACGAGCAGTACTTC. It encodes CASSSPGTSSYEQYF.

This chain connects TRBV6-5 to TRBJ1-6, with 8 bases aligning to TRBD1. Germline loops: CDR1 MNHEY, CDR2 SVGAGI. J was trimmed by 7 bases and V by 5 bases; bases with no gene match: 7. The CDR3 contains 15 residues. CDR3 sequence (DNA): TGTGCCAGCAGTGGGCGACAGGGGATAAATTCACCCCTCCACTTT. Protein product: CASSGRQGINSPLHF.

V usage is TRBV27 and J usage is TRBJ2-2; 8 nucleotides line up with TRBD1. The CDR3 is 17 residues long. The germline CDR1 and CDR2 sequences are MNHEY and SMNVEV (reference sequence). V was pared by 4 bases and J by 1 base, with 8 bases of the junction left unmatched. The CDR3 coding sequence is TGTGCCAGCAGTTCGCGGACAGGGACGATGAACACCGGGGAGCTGTTTTTT. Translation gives CASSSRTGTMNTGELFF.

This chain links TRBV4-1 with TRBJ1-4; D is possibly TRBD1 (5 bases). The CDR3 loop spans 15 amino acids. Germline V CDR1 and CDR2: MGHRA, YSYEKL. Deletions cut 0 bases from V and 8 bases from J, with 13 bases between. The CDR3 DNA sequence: TGCGCCAGCAGCCAAGATTTAGGGGCAGGGGAAAAACTGTTTTTT. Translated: CASSQDLGAGEKLFF.

The CDR3 region is CASSQQGGDYGYTF. The CDR3 region has the DNA TGCGCCAGCAGCCAACAGGGTGGGGACTATGGCTACACCTTC. The J gene is TRBJ1-2, the V gene TRBV5-1; tentative D call: TRBD1 (6 bases). V shed 4 bases and J shed 3 bases, with 13 bases lying between them. Germline V gene sequence: CDR1 SGHRS, CDR2 YFSETQ. CDR3 length equals 14 residues.

The DNA for the CDR3 is TGCGCCAGCAGTCAGGAGTCCCAAGATAATGACGAGCAGTACTTC. Translating gives CASSQESQDNDEQYF. V and J are TRBV23-1 and TRBJ2-7; D is unresolved. TRBV23-1 is noted as an ORF with a role that remains uncertain. V lost 3 bases and J lost 5, with 17 bases in between. The CDR3 is 15 amino acids.

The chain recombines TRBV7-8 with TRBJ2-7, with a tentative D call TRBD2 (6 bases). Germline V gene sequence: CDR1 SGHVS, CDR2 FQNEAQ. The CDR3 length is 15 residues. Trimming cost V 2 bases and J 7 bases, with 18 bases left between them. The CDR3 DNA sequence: TGTGCCAGCAGCTTACGGCAGGGCGCGGGGAGTGAGCAGTACTTC. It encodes CASSLRQGAGSEQYF.

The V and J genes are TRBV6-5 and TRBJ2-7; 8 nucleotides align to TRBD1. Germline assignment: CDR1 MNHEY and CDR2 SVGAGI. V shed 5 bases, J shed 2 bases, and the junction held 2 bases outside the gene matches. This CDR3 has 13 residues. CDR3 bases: TGTGCCAGCAGTCCGACAGGGGCCTACGAGCAGTACTTC. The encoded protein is CASSPTGAYEQYF.

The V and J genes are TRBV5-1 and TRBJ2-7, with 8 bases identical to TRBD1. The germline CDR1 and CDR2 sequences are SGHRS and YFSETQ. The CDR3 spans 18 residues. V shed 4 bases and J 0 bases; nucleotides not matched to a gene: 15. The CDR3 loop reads CASSPTRGSGGASYEQYF. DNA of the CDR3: TGCGCCAGCAGCCCTACCCGGGGGTCAGGGGGCGCCTCCTACGAGCAGTACTTC.

CDR3: CASSQGRDSQETQYF. In nucleotides, the CDR3 is TGCGCCAGCAGCCAAGGAAGGGACAGTCAAGAGACCCAGTACTTC. V is TRBV4-1 and J is TRBJ2-5; 7 positions match TRBD1. CDR1 MGHRA and CDR2 YSYEKL come from the germline V gene. Trimming at V came to 1 base and at J to 2 bases, leaving 4 bases not matched to a gene. This CDR3 has 15 amino acids.

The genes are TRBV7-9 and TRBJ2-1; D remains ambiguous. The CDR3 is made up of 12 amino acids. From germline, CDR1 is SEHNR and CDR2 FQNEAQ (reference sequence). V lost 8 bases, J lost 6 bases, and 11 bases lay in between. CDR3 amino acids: CASSRTGNEQFF. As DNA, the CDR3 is TGTGCCAGCTCCCGAACGGGCAATGAGCAGTTCTTC. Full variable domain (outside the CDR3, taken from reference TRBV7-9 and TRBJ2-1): DTGVSQNPRHKITKRGQNVTFRCDPISEHNRLYWYRQTLGQGPEFLTYFQNEAQLEKSRLLSDRFSAERPKGSFSTLEIQRTEQGDSAMYLCASSRTGNEQFFGPGTRLTVL.